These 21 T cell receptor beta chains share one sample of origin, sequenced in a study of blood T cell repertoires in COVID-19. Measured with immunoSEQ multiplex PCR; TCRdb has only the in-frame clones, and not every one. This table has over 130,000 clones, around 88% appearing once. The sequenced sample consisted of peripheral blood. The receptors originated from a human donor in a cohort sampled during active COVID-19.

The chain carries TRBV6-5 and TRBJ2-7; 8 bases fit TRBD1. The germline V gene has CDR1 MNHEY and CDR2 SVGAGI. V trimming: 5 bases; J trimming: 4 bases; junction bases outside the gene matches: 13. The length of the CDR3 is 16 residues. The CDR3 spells CASSNYIGQGRYEQYF. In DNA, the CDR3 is TGTGCCAGCAGTAACTACATCGGACAGGGAAGGTACGAGCAGTACTTC.

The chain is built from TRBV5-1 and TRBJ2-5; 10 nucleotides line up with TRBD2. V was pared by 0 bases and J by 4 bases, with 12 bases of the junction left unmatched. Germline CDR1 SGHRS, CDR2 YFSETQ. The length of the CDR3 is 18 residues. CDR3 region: CASSLVFLAGAAGETQYF. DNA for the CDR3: TGCGCCAGCAGCTTGGTTTTCCTAGCGGGGGCTGCGGGAGAGACCCAGTACTTC.

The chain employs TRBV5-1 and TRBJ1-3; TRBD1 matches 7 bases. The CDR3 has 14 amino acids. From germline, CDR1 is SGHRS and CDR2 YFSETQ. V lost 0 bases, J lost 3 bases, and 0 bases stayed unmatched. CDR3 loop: CASSLDRGGNTIYF. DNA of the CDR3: TGCGCCAGCAGCTTGGACAGGGGTGGAAACACCATATATTTT.

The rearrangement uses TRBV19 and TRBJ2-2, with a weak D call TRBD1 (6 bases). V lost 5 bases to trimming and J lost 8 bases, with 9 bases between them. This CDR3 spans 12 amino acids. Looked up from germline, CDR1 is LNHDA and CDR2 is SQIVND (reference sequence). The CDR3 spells CASSAGVGELFF. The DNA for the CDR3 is TGTGCCAGTAGTGCAGGGGTAGGGGAGCTGTTTTTT.

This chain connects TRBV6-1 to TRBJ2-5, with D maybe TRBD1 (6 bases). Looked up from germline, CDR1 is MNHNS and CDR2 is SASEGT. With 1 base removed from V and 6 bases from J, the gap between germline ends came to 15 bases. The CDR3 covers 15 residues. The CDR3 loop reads CASSEVDRQIKTQYF. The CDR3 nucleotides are TGTGCCAGCAGTGAAGTGGACAGACAGATTAAGACCCAGTACTTC.

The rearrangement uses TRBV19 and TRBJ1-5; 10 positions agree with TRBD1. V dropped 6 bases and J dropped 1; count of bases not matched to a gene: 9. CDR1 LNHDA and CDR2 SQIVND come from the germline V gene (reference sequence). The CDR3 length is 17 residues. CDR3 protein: CASRDPGQGLSNQPQHF. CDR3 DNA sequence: TGTGCCAGTAGAGATCCGGGACAGGGGTTGAGCAATCAGCCCCAGCATTTT.

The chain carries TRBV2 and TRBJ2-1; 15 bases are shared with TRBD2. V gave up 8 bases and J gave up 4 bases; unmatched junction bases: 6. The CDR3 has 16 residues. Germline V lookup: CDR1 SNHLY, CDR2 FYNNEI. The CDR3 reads CASRGLAGGSYNEQFF. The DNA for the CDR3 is TGTGCCAGCCGTGGACTAGCGGGGGGGTCGTACAATGAGCAGTTCTTC.

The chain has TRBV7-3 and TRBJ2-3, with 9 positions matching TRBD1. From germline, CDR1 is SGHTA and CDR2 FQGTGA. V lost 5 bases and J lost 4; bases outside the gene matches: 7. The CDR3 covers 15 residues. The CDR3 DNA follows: TGTGCCAGCAGCATACAGGGGGCCCGATCAGATACGCAGTATTTT. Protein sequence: CASSIQGARSDTQYF.

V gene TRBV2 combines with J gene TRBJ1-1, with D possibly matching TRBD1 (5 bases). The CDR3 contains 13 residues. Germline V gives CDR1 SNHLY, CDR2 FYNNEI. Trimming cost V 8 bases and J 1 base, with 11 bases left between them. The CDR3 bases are TGTGCCAGCCGCACAGGCCGGAACACTGAAGCTTTCTTT. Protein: CASRTGRNTEAFF.

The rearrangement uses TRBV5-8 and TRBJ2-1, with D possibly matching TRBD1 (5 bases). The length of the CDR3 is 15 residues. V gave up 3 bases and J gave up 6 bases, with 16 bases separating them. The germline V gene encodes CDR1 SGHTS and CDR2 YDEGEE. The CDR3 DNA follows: TGTGCCAGCAGCTCAGACAGTTATGTGCTCAATGAGCAGTTCTTC. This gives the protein CASSSDSYVLNEQFF.

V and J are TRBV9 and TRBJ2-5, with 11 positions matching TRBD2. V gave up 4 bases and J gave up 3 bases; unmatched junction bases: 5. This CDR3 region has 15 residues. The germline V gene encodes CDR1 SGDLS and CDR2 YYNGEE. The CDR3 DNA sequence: TGTGCCAGCAGCATTAGCGGGGGGGCCGAAGAGACCCAGTACTTC. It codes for CASSISGGAEETQYF.

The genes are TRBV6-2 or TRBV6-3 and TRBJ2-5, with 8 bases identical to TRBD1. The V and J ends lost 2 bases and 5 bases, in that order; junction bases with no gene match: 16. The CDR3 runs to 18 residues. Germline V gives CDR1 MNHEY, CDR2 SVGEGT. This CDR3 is CASSYPPVRGRGLETQYF. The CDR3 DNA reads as TGTGCCAGCAGTTACCCCCCTGTTCGGGGCAGGGGGCTCGAGACCCAGTACTTC.

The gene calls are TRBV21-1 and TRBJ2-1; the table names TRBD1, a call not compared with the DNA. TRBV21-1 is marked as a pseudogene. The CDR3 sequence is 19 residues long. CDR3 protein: CASSKQGKPAGGFNNEQFF. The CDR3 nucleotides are TGTGCCAGCAGCAAACAAGGGAAGCCGGCAGGGGGCTTCAACAATGAGCAGTTCTTC.

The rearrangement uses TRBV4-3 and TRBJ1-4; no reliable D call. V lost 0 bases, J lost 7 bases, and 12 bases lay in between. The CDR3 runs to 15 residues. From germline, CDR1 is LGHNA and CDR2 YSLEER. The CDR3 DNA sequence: TGCGCCAGCAGCCAAGACGCGTCACTCGGTGAAAAACTGTTTTTT. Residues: CASSQDASLGEKLFF.

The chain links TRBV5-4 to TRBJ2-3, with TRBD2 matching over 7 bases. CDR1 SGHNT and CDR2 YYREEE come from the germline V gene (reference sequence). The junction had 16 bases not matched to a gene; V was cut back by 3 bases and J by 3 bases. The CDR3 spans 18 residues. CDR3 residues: CASSSSGRGKVLTDTQYF. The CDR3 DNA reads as TGTGCCAGCAGCTCCTCTGGGCGGGGGAAAGTTTTAACAGATACGCAGTATTTT.

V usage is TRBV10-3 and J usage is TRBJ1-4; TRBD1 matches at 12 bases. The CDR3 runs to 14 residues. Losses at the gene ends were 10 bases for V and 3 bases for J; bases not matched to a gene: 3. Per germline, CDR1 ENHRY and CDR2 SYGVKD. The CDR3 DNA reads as TGTGCCACCGGGACAGGGGGCTCTAATGAAAAACTGTTTTTT. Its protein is CATGTGGSNEKLFF.

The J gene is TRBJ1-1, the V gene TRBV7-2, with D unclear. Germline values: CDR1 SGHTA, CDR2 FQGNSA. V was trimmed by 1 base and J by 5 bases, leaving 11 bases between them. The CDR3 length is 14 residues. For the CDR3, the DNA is TGTGCCAGCAGCTTAGTGACGGAGGCTACTGAAGCTTTCTTT. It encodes CASSLVTEATEAFF.

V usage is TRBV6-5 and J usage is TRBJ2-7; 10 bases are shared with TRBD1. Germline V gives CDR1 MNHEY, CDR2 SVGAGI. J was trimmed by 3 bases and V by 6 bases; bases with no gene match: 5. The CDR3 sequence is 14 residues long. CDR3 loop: CASRRGTGVYEQYF. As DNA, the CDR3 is TGTGCCAGCAGACGCGGGACAGGGGTCTACGAGCAGTACTTC.

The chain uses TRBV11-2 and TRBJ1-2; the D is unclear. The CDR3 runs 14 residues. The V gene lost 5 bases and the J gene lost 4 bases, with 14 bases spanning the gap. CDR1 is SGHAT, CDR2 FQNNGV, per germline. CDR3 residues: CASSPFGGIYGYTF. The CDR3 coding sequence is TGTGCCAGCAGCCCCTTTGGAGGGATCTATGGCTACACCTTC.

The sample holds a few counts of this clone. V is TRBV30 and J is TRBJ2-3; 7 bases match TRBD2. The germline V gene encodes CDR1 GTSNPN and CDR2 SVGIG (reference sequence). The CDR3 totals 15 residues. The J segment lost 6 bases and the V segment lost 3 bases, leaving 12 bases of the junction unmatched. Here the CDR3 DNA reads TGTGCCTGGAGCGTACGATTAGCGGGTCCCGATACGCAGTATTTT. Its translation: CAWSVRLAGPDTQYF. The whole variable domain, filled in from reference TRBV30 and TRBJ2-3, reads SQTIHQWPATLVQPVGSPLSLECTVEGTSNPNLYWYRQAAGRGLQLLFYSVGIGQISSEVPQNLSASRPQDRQFILSSKKLLLSDSGFYLCAWSVRLAGPDTQYFGPGTRLTVL.

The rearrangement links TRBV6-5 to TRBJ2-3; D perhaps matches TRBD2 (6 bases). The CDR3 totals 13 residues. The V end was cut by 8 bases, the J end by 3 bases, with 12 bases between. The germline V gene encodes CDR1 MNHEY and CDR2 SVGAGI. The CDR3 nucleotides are TGTGCCAGCGAGACTAGAGGAACAGATACGCAGTATTTT. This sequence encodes CASETRGTDTQYF.